A selection of T cell receptor beta chains follows, all from one sample in a study of low-dose radiotherapy and immunotherapy resistance in tumors. TCRdb processed the reads anew with MiXCR; each CDR3 protein has one entry. This repertoire shows around 100,000 distinct CDR3 sequences, more than 20% found once; its top ten account for about 4%. The material sequenced was PBMCs, taken after low-dose radiotherapy plus immunotherapy. The receptor set was obtained from a male donor with prostate cancer. Each CDR3 is given with its conserved first and last residue. A D gene is named only where the DNA matches it firmly. A clone size is listed for some rows: how often the clone was seen (once, few, many), or a class if it is expanded.

length,V,size,D,J,DNA,CDR3
18,TRBV7-9,many,NA,TRBJ2-5,TGTGCCAGCAGCTTAGACGGGGTAAGAGGTAACCGGAGGGAGACCCAGTACTTC,CASSLDGVRGNRRETQYF
14,TRBV5-8,NA,NA,TRBJ2-5,TGTGCCAGCAGCTTTCAGGGGTTGCGGGAGACCCAGTACTTC,CASSFQGLRETQYF
16,TRBV6-5,many,NA,TRBJ1-4,TGTGCCAGCAGCCCCTGGGACGGTGCAACTAATGAAAAACTGTTTTTT,CASSPWDGATNEKLFF
18,TRBV3-1,NA,NA,TRBJ2-1,TGTGCCAGCAGCCAAGGTGGACTCCCCGCATTAGCCTACAATGAGCAGTTCTTC,CASSQGGLPALAYNEQFF
14,TRBV7-9,many,NA,TRBJ1-6,TGTGCCAGCAGCTCCCCACAGGCTAATTCACCCCTCCACTTT,CASSSPQANSPLHF
13,TRBV4-1,many,NA,TRBJ1-2,TGCGCCAGCAGCCAGGGGACCGTTGAGGGCTACACCTTC,CASSQGTVEGYTF
15,TRBV7-2,many,NA,TRBJ2-7,TGTGCCAGCAGCCACCCGTCGGCACAAACCTACGAGCAGTACTTC,CASSHPSAQTYEQYF
15,TRBV6-2/TRBV6-3,many,NA,TRBJ2-7,TGTGCCAGCAGTCCTCTAGCGCTCACCGAGTACGAGCAGTACTTC,CASSPLALTEYEQYF
14,TRBV5-1,NA,NA,TRBJ2-7,TGCGCCAGCAACGGGGGGGACAGCTCCTACGAGCAGTACTTC,CASNGGDSSYEQYF
16,TRBV4-2,NA,TRBD1,TRBJ2-3,TGTGCCAGCAGCCACGAGACAGGGATGAAGCCAGATACGCAGTATTTT,CASSHETGMKPDTQYF
12,TRBV3-1,many,NA,TRBJ2-7,TGTGCCAGCAGCCGCGACTGGACCGAGCAGTACTTC,CASSRDWTEQYF
15,TRBV12-3/TRBV12-4,many,NA,TRBJ1-2,TGTGCCAGCAGTTTTGGGTCAGGGACCGTCTATGGCTACACCTTC,CASSFGSGTVYGYTF
12,TRBV27,many,NA,TRBJ2-2,TGTGCCAGCAGGAAAGAGCCCGGGGAGCTGTTTTTT,CASRKEPGELFF
16,TRBV6-2/TRBV6-3,NA,NA,TRBJ2-2,NA,CASRTGVVGYGELFFF